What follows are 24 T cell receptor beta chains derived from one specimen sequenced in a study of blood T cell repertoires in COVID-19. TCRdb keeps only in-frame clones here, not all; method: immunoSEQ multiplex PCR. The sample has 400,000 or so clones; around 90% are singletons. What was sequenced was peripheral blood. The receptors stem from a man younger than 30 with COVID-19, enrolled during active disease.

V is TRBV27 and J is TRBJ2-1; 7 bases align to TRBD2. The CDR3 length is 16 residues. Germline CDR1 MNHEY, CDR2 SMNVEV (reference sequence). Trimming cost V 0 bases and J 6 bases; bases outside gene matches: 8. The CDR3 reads CASSLSTSPYGNEQFF. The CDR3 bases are TGTGCCAGCAGTTTATCGACTAGCCCCTACGGCAATGAGCAGTTCTTC.

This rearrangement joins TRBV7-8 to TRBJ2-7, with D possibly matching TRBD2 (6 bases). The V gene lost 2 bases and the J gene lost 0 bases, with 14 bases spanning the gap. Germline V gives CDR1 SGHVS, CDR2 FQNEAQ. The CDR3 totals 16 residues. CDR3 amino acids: CASSLMGGTGSYEQYF. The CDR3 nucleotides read TGTGCCAGCAGCTTAATGGGCGGGACCGGCTCCTACGAGCAGTACTTC.

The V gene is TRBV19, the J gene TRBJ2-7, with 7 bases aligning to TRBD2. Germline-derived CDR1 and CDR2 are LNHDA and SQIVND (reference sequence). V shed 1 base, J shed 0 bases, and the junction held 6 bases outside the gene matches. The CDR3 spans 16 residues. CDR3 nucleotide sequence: TGTGCCAGTAGTATAGGCACCCGCGGGAGCTCCTACGAGCAGTACTTC. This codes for CASSIGTRGSSYEQYF.

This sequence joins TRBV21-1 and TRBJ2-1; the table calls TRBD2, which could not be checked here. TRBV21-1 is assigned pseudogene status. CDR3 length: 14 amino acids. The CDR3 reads CASSKVIRYNEQFF. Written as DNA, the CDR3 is TGTGCCAGCAGCAAAGTTATCCGCTACAATGAGCAGTTCTTC.

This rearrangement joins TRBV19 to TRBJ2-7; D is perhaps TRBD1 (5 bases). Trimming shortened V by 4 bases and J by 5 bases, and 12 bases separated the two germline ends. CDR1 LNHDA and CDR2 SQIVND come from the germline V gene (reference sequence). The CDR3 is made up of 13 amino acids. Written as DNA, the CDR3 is TGTGCCAGTAGTACAAGCACAGGCCACGAGCAGTACTTC. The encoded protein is CASSTSTGHEQYF.

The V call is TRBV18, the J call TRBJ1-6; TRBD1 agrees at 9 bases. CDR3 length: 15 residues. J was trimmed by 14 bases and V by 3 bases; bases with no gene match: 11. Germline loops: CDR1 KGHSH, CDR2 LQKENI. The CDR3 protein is CASSPSGTGFLALHF. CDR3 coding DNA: TGTGCCAGCTCACCGTCCGGGACAGGGTTTCTTGCCCTCCACTTT.

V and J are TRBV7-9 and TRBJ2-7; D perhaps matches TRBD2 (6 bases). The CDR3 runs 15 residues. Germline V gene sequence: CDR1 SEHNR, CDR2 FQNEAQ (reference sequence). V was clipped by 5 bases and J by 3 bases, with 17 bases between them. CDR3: CASSPPSSGGYEQYF. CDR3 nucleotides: TGTGCCAGCAGCCCCCCCTCCTCCGGGGGCTACGAGCAGTACTTC.

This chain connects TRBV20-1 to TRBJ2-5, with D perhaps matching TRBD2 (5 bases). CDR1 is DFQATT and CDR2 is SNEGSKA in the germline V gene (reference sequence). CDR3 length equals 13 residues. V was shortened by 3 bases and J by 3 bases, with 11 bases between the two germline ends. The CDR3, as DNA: TGCAGTGCTAGTCCACGGGGAAAAGAGACCCAGTACTTC. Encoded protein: CSASPRGKETQYF.

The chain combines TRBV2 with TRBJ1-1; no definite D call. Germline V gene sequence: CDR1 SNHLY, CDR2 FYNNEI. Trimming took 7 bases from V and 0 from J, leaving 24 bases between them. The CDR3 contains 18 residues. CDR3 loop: CASILGVRAAMMNTEAFF. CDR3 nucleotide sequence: TGTGCCAGCATCTTGGGCGTGAGGGCGGCGATGATGAACACTGAAGCTTTCTTT.

Here the CDR3 DNA reads TGTGCCAGCAGCCAACCAGGACAGAGAAATGAAAAACTGTTTTTT. Translating gives CASSQPGQRNEKLFF. The chain uses TRBV4-2 and TRBJ1-4; maybe TRBD1 (6 bases). The V gene lost 2 bases and the J gene lost 5 bases, with 12 bases spanning the gap. Germline V gene sequence: CDR1 LGHNA, CDR2 YNFKEQ. The CDR3 has 15 amino acids.

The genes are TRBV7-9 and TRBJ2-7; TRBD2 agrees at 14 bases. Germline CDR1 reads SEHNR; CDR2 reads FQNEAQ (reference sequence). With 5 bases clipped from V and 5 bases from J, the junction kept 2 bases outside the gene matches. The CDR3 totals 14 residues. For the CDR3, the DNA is TGTGCCAGCAGCAAGACTAGCGGGAGGGACGAGCAGTACTTC. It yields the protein CASSKTSGRDEQYF. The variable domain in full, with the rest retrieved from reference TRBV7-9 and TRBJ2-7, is DTGVSQNPRHKITKRGQNVTFRCDPISEHNRLYWYRQTLGQGPEFLTYFQNEAQLEKSRLLSDRFSAERPKGSFSTLEIQRTEQGDSAMYLCASSKTSGRDEQYFGPGTRLTVT.

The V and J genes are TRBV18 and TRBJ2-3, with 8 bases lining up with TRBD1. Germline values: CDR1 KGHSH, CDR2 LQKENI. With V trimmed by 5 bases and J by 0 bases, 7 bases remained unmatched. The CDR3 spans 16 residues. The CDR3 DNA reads TGTGCCAGCTCAACTGAGGGACAGGCGAGCACAGATACGCAGTATTTT. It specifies CASSTEGQASTDTQYF.

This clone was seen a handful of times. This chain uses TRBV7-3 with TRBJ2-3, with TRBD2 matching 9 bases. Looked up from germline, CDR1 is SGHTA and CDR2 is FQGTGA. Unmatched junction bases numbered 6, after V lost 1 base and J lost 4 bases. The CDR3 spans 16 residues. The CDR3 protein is CASSLIKREVADTQYF. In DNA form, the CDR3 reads TGTGCCAGCAGCTTAATCAAGCGGGAGGTTGCAGATACGCAGTATTTT.

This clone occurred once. The CDR3 DNA reads TGTGCCAGTAGTCGCCTGACAGGGTTGTCCTATTCACCCCTCCACTTT. Its protein is CASSRLTGLSYSPLHF. This chain links TRBV19 with TRBJ1-6, with TRBD1 identical over 7 bases. V shed 5 bases and J 8 bases; nucleotides not matched to a gene: 12. The CDR3 covers 16 residues. Germline V CDR1 and CDR2: LNHDA, SQIVND (reference sequence).

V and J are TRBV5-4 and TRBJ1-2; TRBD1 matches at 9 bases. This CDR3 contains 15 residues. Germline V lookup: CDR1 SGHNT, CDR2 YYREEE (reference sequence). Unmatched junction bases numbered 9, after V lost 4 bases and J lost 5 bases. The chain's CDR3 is CASSIGTGISYGYTF. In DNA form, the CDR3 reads TGTGCCAGCAGCATAGGGACAGGGATAAGTTATGGCTACACCTTC.

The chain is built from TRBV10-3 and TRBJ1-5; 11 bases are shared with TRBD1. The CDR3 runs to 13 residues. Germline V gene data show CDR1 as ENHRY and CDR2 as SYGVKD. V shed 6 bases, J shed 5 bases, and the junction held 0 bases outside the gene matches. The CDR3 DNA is TGTGCCATCAGGGGACAGGGGGATCAGCCCCAGCATTTT. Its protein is CAIRGQGDQPQHF.

The CDR3 sequence: CASSNRGGPEAFF. DNA of the CDR3: TGTGCCAGTAGTAATAGGGGGGGTCCTGAAGCTTTCTTT. The gene calls are TRBV19 and TRBJ1-1, with a tentative D call TRBD1 (6 bases). Germline-derived CDR1 and CDR2 are LNHDA and SQIVND (reference sequence). The ends were cut back, 4 bases at V and 6 bases at J, with 12 bases in the middle. The CDR3 loop spans 13 amino acids.

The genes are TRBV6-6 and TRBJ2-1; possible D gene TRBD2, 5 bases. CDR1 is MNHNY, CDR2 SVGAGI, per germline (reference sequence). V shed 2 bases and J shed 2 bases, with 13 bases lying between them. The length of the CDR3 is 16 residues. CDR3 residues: CASSYGVGRAYNEQFF. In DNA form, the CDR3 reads TGTGCCAGCAGTTACGGGGTTGGGCGGGCCTACAATGAGCAGTTCTTC.

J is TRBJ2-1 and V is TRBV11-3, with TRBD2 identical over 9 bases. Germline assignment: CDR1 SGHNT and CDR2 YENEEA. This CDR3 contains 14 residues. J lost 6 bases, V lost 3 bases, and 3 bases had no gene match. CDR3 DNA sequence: TGTGCCAGCAGCTTGGGCGGGGGGGCCAATGAGCAGTTCTTC. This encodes CASSLGGGANEQFF.

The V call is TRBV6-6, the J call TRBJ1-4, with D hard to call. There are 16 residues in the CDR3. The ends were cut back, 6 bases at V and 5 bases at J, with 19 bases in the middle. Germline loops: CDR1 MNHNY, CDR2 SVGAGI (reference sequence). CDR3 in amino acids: CASSEGPGRRNEKLFF. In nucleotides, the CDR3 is TGTGCCAGCAGCGAGGGCCCCGGAAGGCGCAATGAAAAACTGTTTTTT.

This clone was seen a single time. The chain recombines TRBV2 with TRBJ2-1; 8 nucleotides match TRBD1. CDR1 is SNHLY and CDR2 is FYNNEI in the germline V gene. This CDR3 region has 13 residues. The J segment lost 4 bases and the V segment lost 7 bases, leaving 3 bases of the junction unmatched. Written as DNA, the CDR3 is TGTGCCAGCAAAGACAGGGGTTACAATGAGCAGTTCTTC. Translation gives CASKDRGYNEQFF.

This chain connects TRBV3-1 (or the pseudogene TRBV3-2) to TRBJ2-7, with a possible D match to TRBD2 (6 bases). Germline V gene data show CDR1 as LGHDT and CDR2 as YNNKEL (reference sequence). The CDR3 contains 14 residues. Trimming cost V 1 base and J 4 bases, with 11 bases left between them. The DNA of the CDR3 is TGTGCCAGCAGCCAAGGGGGCGGGGCTTACGAGCAGTACTTC. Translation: CASSQGGGAYEQYF.

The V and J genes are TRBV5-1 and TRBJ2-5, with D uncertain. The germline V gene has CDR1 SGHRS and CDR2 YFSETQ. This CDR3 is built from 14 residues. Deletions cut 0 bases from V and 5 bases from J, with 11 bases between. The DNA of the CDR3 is TGCGCCAGCAGCTTGGCAGATCATTCGGAGACCCAGTACTTC. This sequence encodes CASSLADHSETQYF. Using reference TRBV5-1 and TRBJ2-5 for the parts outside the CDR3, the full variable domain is KAGVTQTPRYLIKTRGQQVTLSCSPISGHRSVSWYQQTPGQGLQFLFEYFSETQRNKGNFPGRFSGRQFSNSRSEMNVSTLELGDSALYLCASSLADHSETQYFGPGTRLLVL.

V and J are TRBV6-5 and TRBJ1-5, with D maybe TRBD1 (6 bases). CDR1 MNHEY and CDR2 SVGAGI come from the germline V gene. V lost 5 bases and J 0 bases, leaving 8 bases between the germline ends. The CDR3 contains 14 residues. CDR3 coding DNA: TGTGCCAGCAGTACAGGGAGTAGCAATCAGCCCCAGCATTTT. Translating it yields CASSTGSSNQPQHF.